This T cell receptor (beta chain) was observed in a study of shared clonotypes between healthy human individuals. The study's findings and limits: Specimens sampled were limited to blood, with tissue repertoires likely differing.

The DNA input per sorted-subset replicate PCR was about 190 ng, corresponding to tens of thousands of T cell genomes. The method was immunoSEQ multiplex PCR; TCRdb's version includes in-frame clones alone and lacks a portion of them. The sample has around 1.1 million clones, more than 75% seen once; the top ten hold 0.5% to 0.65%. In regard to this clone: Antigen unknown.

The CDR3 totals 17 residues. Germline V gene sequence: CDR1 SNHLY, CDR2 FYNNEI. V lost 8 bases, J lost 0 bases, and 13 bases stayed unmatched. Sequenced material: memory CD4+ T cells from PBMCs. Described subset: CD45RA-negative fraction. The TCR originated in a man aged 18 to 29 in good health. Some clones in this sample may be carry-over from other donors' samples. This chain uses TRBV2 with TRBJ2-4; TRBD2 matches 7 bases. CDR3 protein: CASFPGGRMIAKNIQYF. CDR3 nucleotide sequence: TGTGCCAGCTTCCCGGGCGGGAGAATGATAGCCAAAAACATTCAGTACTTC.